This T cell receptor (beta chain) was recovered during a study of T cell responses to AZD1222 COVID-19 vaccine. Only in-frame clones appear in the TCRdb table, and some are missing; sequencing was by immunoSEQ multiplex PCR. The sample comprises 120,000 to 150,000 clones, around 84% of which are singletons, and approximately 5% rests with the top ten. Concerning this clone: Its antigen is unknown.

The study, taken as a whole, reports: Recipients of two AZD1222 doses showed rising Spike-specific TCR breadth and depth. Of spike-specific TCRs, nearly half reportedly target regions left unmutated in variants. Only after the peak T cell response were repertoires sampled.

Analysis merged second doses at about 4 or about 12 weeks. The CDR3 spans 13 residues. V lost 4 bases, J lost 7 bases, and 8 bases lay in between. The germline V gene has CDR1 LGHDT and CDR2 YNNKEL (reference sequence). The input for sequencing was peripheral blood, taken 28 days after the second AZD1222 dose. V gene TRBV3-1 (or the pseudogene TRBV3-2) combines with J gene TRBJ1-6; tentative D call: TRBD1 (5 bases). The clonotype originates from an adult who received the AZD1222 COVID-19 vaccine. The CDR3 DNA is TGTGCCAGCAGCCGGGGGTCCAATTCACCCCTCCACTTT. This encodes CASSRGSNSPLHF.